This passage covers 10 T cell receptor beta chains from one sample sequenced in a study of blood T cells in healthy people across ages. Then a second PCR, running about 6 to 12 cycles, was carried out with a sample-barcoded 5' primer and a J-beta primer mix. Each CDR3 protein gets one entry after TCRdb re-called the 5' RACE reads with MiXCR. The top ten clones hold roughly 14% of a sample with 650,000 to 800,000 distinct CDR3 sequences, over 40% of them seen once. Specimen: blood. These receptors came from a woman of 80 years or more in good health.

This clonotype was detected many times. This sequence joins TRBV12-3 or TRBV12-4 and TRBJ2-2; TRBD1 aligns across 7 bases. This CDR3 spans 15 amino acids. The ends lost 6 bases at V and 4 bases at J; junction bases unmatched: 8. The CDR3, as DNA: TGTGCCAGCAGCACCTCCGGGACAGTCACCGGGGAGCTGTTTTTT. This encodes CASSTSGTVTGELFF.

In the case of this clonotype: Possible read error: a much larger clone is one base away. The chain joins TRBV29-1 to TRBJ2-5; D remains unclear. CDR3 length equals 16 residues. V lost 3 bases and J 11 bases, leaving 28 bases between the germline ends. In germline, CDR1 is SQVTM, CDR2 ANQGSEA. The CDR3 loop reads CSVEYDHTSPRDEQYF. CDR3 DNA: TGCAGCGTTGAGTACGACCACACCTCTCCCCGCGATGAGCAGTACTTC.

V and J are TRBV9 and TRBJ2-3; perhaps TRBD2 as D (6 bases). The germline CDR1 and CDR2 sequences are SGDLS and YYNGEE. The CDR3 length is 15 residues. V dropped 1 base and J dropped 1 base, with 10 bases sitting between them. CDR3 amino acids: CASSVYPSGTDTQYF. The CDR3 nucleotides are TGTGCCAGCAGCGTATATCCTAGCGGCACAGATACGCAGTATTTT.

At least ten counts were recorded for this clonotype. The rearrangement uses TRBV7-9 and TRBJ2-3; possible D gene TRBD1, 5 bases. The CDR3 runs to 15 residues. The germline V gene encodes CDR1 SEHNR and CDR2 FQNEAQ (reference sequence). Deletions cut 3 bases from V and 2 bases from J, with 12 bases between. The CDR3 is CASSLTDTYTDTQYF. CDR3 nucleotide sequence: TGTGCCAGCAGCTTGACGGACACCTACACAGATACGCAGTATTTT. Drawing the rest from reference TRBV7-9 and TRBJ2-3, the complete variable domain is DTGVSQNPRHKITKRGQNVTFRCDPISEHNRLYWYRQTLGQGPEFLTYFQNEAQLEKSRLLSDRFSAERPKGSFSTLEIQRTEQGDSAMYLCASSLTDTYTDTQYFGPGTRLTVL.

The V and J genes are TRBV20-1 and TRBJ2-5; the D gene is possibly TRBD1 (6 bases). The V and J ends lost 4 bases and 3 bases respectively, with 9 bases between them. The germline V gene encodes CDR1 DFQATT and CDR2 SNEGSKA (reference sequence). The CDR3 sequence is 12 residues long. For the CDR3, the DNA is TGCAGTGCTAAATACAGGGAAGAGACCCAGTACTTC. Translated, it gives CSAKYREETQYF.

This clonotype has a single count. The J gene is TRBJ1-2, the V gene TRBV12-3 or TRBV12-4; D remains ambiguous. V shed 6 bases and J shed 8 bases, with 16 bases lying between them. The CDR3 contains 13 residues. The CDR3 DNA is TGTGCCAGCAGCTTCCTCTACAGTGGCGGCTACACCTTC. Translated: CASSFLYSGGYTF.

Ten or more counts support this clonotype. CDR3: CASSLQGSLANVLTF. The CDR3 DNA follows: TGTGCCAGCAGCTTACAGGGTTCCTTGGCCAACGTCCTGACTTTC. The V gene is TRBV7-2, the J gene TRBJ2-6, with D perhaps matching TRBD1 (5 bases). V lost 2 bases to trimming and J lost 6 bases, with 11 bases between them. The CDR3 has 15 amino acids. From germline, CDR1 is SGHTA and CDR2 FQGNSA.

The V call is TRBV21-1, the J call TRBJ2-1; the DNA was not compared with TRBD2, the D call given in the table. TRBV21-1 is designated a pseudogene. CDR3 length: 14 residues. This chain's CDR3 is CASSKGKREREQFF. The CDR3 DNA sequence: TGTGCCAGCAGCAAAGGAAAGCGGGAGAGGGAGCAGTTCTTC.

V gene TRBV4-3 combines with J gene TRBJ2-3; D possibly corresponds to TRBD2 (5 bases). Deletions cut 0 bases from V and 6 bases from J, with 10 bases between. Germline V gene data show CDR1 as LGHNA and CDR2 as YSLEER. This CDR3 contains 14 residues. The CDR3 is CASSQEVARDTQYF. Here the CDR3 DNA reads TGCGCCAGCAGCCAAGAAGTAGCGCGGGATACGCAGTATTTT.

The V and J genes are TRBV7-2 and TRBJ2-3, with D possibly TRBD2 on 5 matching bases. This CDR3 region has 15 residues. V lost 4 bases to trimming and J lost 6 bases, with 17 bases between them. Germline values: CDR1 SGHTA, CDR2 FQGNSA. CDR3 sequence (DNA): TGTGCCAGCAGCTCGGGTGCTCTAGCCGTGGATACGCAGTATTTT. Amino acid sequence: CASSSGALAVDTQYF.